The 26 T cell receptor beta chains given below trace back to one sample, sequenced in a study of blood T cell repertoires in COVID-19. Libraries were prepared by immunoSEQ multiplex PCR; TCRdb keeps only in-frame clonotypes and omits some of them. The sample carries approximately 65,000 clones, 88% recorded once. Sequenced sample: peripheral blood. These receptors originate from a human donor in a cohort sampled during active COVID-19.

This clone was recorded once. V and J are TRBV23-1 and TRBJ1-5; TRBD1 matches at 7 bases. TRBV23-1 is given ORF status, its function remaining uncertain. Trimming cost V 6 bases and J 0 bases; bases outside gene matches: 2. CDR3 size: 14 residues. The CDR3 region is CASRTGNSNQPQHF. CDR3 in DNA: TGCGCCAGCAGGACAGGGAATAGCAATCAGCCCCAGCATTTT.

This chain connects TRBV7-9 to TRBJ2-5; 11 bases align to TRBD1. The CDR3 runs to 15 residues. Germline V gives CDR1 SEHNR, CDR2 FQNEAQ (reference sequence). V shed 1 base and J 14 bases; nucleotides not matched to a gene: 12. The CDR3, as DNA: TGTGCCAGCAGCTTAGGCGGGACAGGGGGTTATTGGACATACTTC. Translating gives CASSLGGTGGYWTYF.

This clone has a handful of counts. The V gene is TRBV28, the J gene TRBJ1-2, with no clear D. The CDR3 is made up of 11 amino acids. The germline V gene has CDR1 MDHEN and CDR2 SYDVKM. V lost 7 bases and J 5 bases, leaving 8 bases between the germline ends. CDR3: CASNADYGYTF. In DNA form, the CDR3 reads TGTGCCAGCAACGCGGATTATGGCTACACCTTC.

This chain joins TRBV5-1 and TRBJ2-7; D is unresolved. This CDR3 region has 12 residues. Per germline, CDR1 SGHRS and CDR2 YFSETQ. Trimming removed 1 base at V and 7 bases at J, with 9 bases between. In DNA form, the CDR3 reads TGCGCCAGCAGCTTGTCGGGTCGAGAGCAGTACTTC. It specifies CASSLSGREQYF.

CDR3: CASSESDIQYF. CDR3 nucleotides: TGTGCCAGCAGTGAATCGGACATTCAGTACTTC. The chain combines TRBV2 with TRBJ2-4; no clear D gene. This CDR3 is 11 amino acids long. Germline assignment: CDR1 SNHLY and CDR2 FYNNEI. The V gene lost 2 bases and the J gene lost 8 bases, with 4 bases spanning the gap.

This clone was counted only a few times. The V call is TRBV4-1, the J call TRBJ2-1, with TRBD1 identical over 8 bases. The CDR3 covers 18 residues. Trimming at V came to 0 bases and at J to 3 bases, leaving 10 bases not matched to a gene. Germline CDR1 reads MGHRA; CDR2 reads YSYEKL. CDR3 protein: CASSQERGFTGGYNEQFF. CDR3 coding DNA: TGCGCCAGCAGCCAAGAGAGGGGCTTCACAGGGGGCTACAATGAGCAGTTCTTC.

CDR3 in amino acids: CASSLHAGSSYEQYF. The CDR3 nucleotides are TGTGCCAGCAGCTTGCATGCGGGAAGCTCCTACGAGCAGTACTTC. The rearrangement uses TRBV5-4 and TRBJ2-7, with D perhaps TRBD2 (6 bases). This CDR3 is 15 amino acids long. Germline CDR1 is SGHNT and CDR2 is YYREEE (reference sequence). Trimming left V 1 base short and J 0 bases short, with 11 bases between.

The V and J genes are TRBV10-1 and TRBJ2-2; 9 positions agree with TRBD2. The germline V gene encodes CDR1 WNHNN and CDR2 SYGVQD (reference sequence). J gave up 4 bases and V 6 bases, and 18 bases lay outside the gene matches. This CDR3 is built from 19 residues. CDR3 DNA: TGCGCCAGCAGCGGCTGGGGTGGAGGCGGGGGGGCGGTCACCGGGGAGCTGTTTTTT. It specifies CASSGWGGGGGAVTGELFF.

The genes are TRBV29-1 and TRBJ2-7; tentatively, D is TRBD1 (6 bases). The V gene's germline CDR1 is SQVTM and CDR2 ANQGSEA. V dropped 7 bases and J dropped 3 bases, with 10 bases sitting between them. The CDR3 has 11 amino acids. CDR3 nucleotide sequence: TGCAGCGGATGGGACAACTACGAGCAGTACTTC. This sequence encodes CSGWDNYEQYF.

The CDR3 nucleotides read TGTGCCAGCAGCCAAGATTACAGGTCTGGGGCCAACGTCCTGACTTTC. Translation: CASSQDYRSGANVLTF. The V call is TRBV3-1 (or the pseudogene TRBV3-2), the J call TRBJ2-6; possibly TRBD1 for D (5 bases). Germline CDR1 LGHDT, CDR2 YNNKEL (reference sequence). The CDR3 is 16 residues long. V lost 0 bases, J lost 1 base, and 7 bases lay in between.

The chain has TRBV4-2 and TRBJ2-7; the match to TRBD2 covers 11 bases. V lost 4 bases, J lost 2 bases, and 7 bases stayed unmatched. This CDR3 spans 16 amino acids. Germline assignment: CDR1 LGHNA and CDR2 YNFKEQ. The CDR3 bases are TGTGCCAGCAGCCCATCGACTAGCGGGAAAACCTACGAGCAGTACTTC. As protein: CASSPSTSGKTYEQYF.

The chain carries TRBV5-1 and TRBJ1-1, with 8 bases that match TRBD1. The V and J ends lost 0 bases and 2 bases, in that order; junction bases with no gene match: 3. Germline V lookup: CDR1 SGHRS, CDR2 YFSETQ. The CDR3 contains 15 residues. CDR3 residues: CASSLAGQGNTEAFF. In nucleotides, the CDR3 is TGCGCCAGCAGCTTGGCCGGACAGGGCAACACTGAAGCTTTCTTT.

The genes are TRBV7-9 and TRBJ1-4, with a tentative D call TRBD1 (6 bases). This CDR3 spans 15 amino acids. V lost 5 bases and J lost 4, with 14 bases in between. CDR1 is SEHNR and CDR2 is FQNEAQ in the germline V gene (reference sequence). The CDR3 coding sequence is TGTGCCAGCAGCCCCCGGGACACGAATAATGAAAAACTGTTTTTT. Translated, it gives CASSPRDTNNEKLFF. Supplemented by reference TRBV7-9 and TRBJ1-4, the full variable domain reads DTGVSQNPRHKITKRGQNVTFRCDPISEHNRLYWYRQTLGQGPEFLTYFQNEAQLEKSRLLSDRFSAERPKGSFSTLEIQRTEQGDSAMYLCASSPRDTNNEKLFFGSGTQLSVL.

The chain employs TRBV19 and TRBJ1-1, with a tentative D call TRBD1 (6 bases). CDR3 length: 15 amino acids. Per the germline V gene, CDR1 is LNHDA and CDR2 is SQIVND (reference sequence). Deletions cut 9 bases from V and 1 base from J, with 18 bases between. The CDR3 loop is CASRDTRTQNTEAFF. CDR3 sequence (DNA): TGTGCCAGCCGGGACACTCGAACCCAGAACACTGAAGCTTTCTTT.

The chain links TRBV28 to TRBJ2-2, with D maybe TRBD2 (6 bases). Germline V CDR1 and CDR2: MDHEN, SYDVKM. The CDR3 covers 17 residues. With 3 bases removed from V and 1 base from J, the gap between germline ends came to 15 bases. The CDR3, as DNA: TGTGCCAGCAGTTTCCCCGGGGTAGCGGAGAACACCGGGGAGCTGTTTTTT. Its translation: CASSFPGVAENTGELFF.

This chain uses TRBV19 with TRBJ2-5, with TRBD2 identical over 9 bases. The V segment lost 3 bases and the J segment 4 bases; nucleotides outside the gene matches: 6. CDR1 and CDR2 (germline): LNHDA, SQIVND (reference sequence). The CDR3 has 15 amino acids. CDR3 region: CASSIKGGRGETQYF. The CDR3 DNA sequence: TGTGCCAGTAGTATCAAGGGCGGGAGGGGAGAGACCCAGTACTTC.

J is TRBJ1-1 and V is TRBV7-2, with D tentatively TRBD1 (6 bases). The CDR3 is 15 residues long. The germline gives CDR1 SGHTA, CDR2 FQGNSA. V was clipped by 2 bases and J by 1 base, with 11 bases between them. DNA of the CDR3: TGTGCCAGCAGCTTACAGGGGTTGGCGAACACTGAAGCTTTCTTT. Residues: CASSLQGLANTEAFF.

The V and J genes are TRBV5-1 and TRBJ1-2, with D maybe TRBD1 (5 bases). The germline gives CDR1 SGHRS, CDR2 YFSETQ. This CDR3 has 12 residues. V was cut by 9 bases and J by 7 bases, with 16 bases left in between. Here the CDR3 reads CATRAVSGGYTF. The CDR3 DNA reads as TGCGCCACCAGGGCGGTTTCGGGTGGCTACACCTTC.

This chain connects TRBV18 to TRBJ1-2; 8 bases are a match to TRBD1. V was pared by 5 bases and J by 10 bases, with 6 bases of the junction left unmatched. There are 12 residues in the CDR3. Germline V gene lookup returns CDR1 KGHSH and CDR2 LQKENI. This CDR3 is CASSWTGQDYTF. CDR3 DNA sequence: TGTGCCAGCTCATGGACAGGGCAGGACTACACCTTC. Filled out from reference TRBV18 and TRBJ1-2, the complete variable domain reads NAGVMQNPRHLVRRRGQEARLRCSPMKGHSHVYWYRQLPEEGLKFMVYLQKENIIDESGMPKERFSAEFPKEGPSILRIQQVVRGDSAAYFCASSWTGQDYTFGSGTRLTVV.

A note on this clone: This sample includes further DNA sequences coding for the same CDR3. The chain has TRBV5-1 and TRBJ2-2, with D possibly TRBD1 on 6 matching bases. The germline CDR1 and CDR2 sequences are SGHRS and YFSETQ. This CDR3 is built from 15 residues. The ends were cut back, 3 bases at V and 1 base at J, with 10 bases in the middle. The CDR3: CASSSGQRNTGELFF. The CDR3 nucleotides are TGCGCCAGCAGCTCTGGACAGAGGAACACCGGGGAGCTGTTTTTT. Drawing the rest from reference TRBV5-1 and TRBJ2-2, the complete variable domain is KAGVTQTPRYLIKTRGQQVTLSCSPISGHRSVSWYQQTPGQGLQFLFEYFSETQRNKGNFPGRFSGRQFSNSRSEMNVSTLELGDSALYLCASSSGQRNTGELFFGEGSRLTVL.

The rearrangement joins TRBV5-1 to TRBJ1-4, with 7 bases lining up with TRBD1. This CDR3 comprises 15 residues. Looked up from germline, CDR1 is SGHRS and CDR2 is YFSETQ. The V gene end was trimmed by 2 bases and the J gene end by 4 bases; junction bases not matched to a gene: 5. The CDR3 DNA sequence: TGCGCCAGCAGCTTAGACAGGGAGAATAATGAAAAACTGTTTTTT. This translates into CASSLDRENNEKLFF.

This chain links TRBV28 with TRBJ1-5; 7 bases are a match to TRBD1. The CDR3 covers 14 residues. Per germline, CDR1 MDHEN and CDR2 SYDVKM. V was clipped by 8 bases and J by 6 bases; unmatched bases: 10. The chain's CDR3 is CASLYRGSTQPQHF. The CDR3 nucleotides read TGTGCCAGCCTCTACAGGGGATCGACTCAGCCCCAGCATTTT.

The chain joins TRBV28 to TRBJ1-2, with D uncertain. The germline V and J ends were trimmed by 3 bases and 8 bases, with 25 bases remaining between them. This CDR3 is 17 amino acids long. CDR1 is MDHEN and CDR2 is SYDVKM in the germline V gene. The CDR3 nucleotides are TGTGCCAGCAGTTTCCTAATTCGCGGCGGATTTTCTGCGGGCTACACCTTC. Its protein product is CASSFLIRGGFSAGYTF.

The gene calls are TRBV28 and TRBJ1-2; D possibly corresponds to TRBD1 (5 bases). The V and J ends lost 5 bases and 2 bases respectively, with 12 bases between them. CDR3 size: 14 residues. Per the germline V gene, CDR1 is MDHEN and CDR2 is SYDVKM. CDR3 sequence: CASSPGGGNYGYTF. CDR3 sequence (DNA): TGTGCCAGCAGTCCCGGGGGAGGAAACTATGGCTACACCTTC.

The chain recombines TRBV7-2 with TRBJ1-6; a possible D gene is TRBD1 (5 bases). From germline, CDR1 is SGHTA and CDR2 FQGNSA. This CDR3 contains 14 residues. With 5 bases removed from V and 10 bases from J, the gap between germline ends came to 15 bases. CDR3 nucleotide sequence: TGTGCCAGCAGCCCGCAGGGTGCCGGCTCACCCCTCCACTTT. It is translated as CASSPQGAGSPLHF.

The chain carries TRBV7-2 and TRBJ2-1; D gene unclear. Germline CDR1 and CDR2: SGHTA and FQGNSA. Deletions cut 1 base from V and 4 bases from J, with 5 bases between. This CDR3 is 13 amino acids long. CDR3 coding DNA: TGTGCCAGCAGCTTAGTCAGATACAATGAGCAGTTCTTC. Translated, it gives CASSLVRYNEQFF.